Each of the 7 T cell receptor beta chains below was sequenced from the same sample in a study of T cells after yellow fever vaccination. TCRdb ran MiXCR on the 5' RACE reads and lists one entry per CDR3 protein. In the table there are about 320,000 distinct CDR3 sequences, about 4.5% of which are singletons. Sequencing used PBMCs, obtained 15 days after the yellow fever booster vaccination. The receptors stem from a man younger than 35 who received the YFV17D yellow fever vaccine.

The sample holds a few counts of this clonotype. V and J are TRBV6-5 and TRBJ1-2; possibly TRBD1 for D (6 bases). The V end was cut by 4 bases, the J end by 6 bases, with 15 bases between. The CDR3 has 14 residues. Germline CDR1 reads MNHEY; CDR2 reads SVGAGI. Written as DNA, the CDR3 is TGTGCCAGCAGTTCCAGGGGAGTTGGCGATGGCTACACCTTC. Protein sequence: CASSSRGVGDGYTF.

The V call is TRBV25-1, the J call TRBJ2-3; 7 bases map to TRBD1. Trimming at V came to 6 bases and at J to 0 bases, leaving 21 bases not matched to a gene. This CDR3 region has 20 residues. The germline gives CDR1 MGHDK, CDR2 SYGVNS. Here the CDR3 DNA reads TGTGCCAGCAGCCCGAAGGGACAGCCGCCCTCGCGGAGTAGCACAGATACGCAGTATTTT. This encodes CASSPKGQPPSRSSTDTQYF.

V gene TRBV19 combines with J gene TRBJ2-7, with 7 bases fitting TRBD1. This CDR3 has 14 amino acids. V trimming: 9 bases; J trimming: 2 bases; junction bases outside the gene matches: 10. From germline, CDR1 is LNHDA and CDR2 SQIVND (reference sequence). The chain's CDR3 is CASATRDRPYEQYF. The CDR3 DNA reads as TGTGCCAGCGCAACTCGGGACAGACCCTACGAGCAGTACTTC. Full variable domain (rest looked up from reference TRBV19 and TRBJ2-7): DGGITQSPKYLFRKEGQNVTLSCEQNLNHDAMYWYRQDPGQGLRLIYYSQIVNDFQKGDIAEGYSVSREKKESFPLTVTSAQKNPTAFYLCASATRDRPYEQYFGPGTRLTVT.

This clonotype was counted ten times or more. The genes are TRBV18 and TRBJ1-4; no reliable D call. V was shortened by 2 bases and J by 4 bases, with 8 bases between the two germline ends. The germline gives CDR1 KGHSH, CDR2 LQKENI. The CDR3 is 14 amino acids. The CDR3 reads CASSPSVLNEKLFF. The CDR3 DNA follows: TGTGCCAGCTCACCATCAGTCCTTAATGAAAAACTGTTTTTT.

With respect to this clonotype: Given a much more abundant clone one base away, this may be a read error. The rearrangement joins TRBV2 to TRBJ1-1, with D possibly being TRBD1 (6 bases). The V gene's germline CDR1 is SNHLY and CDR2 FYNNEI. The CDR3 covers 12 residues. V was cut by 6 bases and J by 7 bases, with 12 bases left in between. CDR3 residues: CASRRTAFEAFF. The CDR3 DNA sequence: TGTGCCAGCAGACGGACAGCATTTGAAGCTTTCTTT.

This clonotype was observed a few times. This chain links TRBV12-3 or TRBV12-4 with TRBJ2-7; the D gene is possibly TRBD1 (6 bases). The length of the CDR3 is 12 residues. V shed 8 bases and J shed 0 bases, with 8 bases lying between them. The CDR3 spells CASGDNSYEQYF. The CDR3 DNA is TGTGCCAGCGGGGACAACTCCTACGAGCAGTACTTC.

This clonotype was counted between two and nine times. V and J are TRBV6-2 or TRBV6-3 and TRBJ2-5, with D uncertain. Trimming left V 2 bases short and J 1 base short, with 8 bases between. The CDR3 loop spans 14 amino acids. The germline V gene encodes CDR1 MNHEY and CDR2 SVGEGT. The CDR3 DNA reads TGTGCCAGCAGTTACGGGCAGATCCAAGAGACCCAGTACTTC. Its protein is CASSYGQIQETQYF.